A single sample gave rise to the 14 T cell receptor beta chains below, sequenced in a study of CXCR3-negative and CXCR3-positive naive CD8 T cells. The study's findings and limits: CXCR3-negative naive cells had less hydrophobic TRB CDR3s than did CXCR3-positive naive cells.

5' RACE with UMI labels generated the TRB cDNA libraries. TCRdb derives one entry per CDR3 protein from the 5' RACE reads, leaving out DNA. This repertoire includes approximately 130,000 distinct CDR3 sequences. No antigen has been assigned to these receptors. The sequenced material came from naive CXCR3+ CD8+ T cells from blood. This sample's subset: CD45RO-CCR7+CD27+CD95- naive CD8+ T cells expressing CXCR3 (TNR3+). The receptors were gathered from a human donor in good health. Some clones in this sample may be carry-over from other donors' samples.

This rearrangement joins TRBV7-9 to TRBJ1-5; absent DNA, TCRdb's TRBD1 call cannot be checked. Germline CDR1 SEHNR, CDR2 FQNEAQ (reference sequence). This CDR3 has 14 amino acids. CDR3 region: CASSTGGPNQPQHF.

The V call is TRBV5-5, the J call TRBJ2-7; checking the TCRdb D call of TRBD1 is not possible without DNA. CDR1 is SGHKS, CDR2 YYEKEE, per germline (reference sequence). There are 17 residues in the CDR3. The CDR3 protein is CASSTPPRDRKTYEQYF.

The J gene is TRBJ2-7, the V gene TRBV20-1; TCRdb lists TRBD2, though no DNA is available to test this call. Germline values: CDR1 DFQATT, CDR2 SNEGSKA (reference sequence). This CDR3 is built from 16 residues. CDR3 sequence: CSARAFPGSGSYEQYF.

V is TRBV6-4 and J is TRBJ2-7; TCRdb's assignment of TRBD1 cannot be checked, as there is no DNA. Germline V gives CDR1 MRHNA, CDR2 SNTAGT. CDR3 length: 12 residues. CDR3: CASTPRGNEQYF.

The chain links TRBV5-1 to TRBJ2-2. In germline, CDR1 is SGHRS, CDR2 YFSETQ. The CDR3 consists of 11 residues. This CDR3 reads CASSGTGELFF.

The CDR3 reads CSVDFQGAREQYF. V and J are TRBV29-1 and TRBJ2-7; as DNA is missing, the TRBD1 call by TCRdb cannot be tested. CDR1 is SQVTM, CDR2 ANQGSEA, per germline. CDR3 size: 13 residues.

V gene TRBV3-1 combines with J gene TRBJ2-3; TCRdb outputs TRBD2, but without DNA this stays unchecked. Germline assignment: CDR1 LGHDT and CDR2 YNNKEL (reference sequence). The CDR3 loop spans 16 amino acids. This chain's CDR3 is CASSQGTTGYFGTQYF.

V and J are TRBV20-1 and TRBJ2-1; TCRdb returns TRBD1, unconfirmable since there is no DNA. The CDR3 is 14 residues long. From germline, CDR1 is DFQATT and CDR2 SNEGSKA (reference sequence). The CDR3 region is CSASLEGEYNEQFF.

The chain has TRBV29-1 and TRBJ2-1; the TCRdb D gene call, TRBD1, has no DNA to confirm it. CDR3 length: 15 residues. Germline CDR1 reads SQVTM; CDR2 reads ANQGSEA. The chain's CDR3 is CSVEDIQGAYNEQFF.

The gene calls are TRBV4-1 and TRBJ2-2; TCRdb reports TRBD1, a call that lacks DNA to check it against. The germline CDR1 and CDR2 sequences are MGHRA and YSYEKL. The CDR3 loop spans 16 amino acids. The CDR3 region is CASSQARDWLTGELFF.

This CDR3 reads CATSSGTALNEKLFF. The chain carries TRBV15 and TRBJ1-4; TCRdb picks TRBD1, but there is no DNA to check that call. There are 15 residues in the CDR3. Germline lookup yields CDR1 LNHNV and CDR2 YYDKDF (reference sequence).

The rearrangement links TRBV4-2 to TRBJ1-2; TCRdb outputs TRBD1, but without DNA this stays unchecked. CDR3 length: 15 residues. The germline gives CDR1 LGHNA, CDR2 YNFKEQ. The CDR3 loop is CASSQDGAAGYGYTF.

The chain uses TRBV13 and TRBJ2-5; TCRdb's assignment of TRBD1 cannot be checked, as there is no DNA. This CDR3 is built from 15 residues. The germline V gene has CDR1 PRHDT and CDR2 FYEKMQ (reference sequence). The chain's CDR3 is CASSFWQDTQETQYF. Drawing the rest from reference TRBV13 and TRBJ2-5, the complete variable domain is AAGVIQSPRHLIKEKRETATLKCYPIPRHDTVYWYQQGPGQDPQFLISFYEKMQSDKGSIPDRFSAQQFSDYHSELNMSSLELGDSALYFCASSFWQDTQETQYFGPGTRLLVL.

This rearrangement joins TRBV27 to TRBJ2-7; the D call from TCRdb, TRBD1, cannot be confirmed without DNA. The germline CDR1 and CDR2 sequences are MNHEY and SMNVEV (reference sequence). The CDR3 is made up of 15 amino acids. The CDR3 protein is CASSLRDREPYEQYF.